This entry lists 22 T cell receptor beta chains sequenced from one sample in a study of blood T cell repertoires in COVID-19. Sequencing used immunoSEQ multiplex PCR; TCRdb keeps in-frame clones, though not all of them. The sample contains over 40,000 clones, 75% to 85% of which appear only once. The sequenced material came from peripheral blood. These receptors came from a man aged 35-49 years with acute or convalescent COVID-19.

With regard to this clone: Other nucleotide sequences in the sample specify the same CDR3. The rearrangement joins TRBV28 to TRBJ1-2; D unresolved. This CDR3 has 12 residues. Per germline, CDR1 MDHEN and CDR2 SYDVKM. V lost 6 bases, J lost 4 bases, and 9 bases lay in between. The CDR3 region has the DNA TGTGCCAGCAGCCTAGAGGGCTATGGCTACACCTTC. Protein sequence: CASSLEGYGYTF.

CDR3 sequence reads: CASSQRSTGEETQYF. The DNA of the CDR3 is TGTGCCAGCTCCCAACGCTCCACGGGTGAAGAGACCCAGTACTTC. The chain carries TRBV18 and TRBJ2-5; D gene ambiguous. CDR3 size: 15 residues. V was cut by 6 bases and J by 3 bases, with 17 bases left in between. The germline CDR1 and CDR2 sequences are KGHSH and LQKENI.

The rearrangement uses TRBV6-5 and TRBJ2-7, with a possible D match to TRBD2 (6 bases). This CDR3 is 14 amino acids long. The germline V gene has CDR1 MNHEY and CDR2 SVGAGI. Trimming took 2 bases from V and 6 from J, leaving 14 bases between them. CDR3 region: CASSYPGTACEQYV. CDR3 DNA sequence: TGTGCCAGCAGTTACCCAGGGACTGCTTGCGAGCAGTACGTC.

The V call is TRBV5-1, the J call TRBJ2-3; D unresolved. CDR1 and CDR2 from the germline V gene are SGHRS and YFSETQ. The CDR3 runs to 15 residues. Trimming removed 0 bases at V and 2 bases at J, with 10 bases between. CDR3: CASSLGGSNTDTQYF. For the CDR3, the DNA is TGCGCCAGCAGCTTGGGCGGTTCAAACACAGATACGCAGTATTTT.

The rearrangement links TRBV19 to TRBJ2-5; D is possibly TRBD2 (7 bases). V lost 3 bases and J lost 4, with 12 bases in between. The CDR3 runs 14 residues. Germline V gene sequence: CDR1 LNHDA, CDR2 SQIVND (reference sequence). In DNA form, the CDR3 reads TGTGCCAGTAGTATGCGGGGAGGGGGAGAGACCCAGTACTTC. It is translated as CASSMRGGGETQYF.

This chain links TRBV2 with TRBJ2-3; D possibly corresponds to TRBD1 (5 bases). CDR1 is SNHLY and CDR2 is FYNNEI in the germline V gene. V was shortened by 5 bases and J by 6 bases, with 12 bases between the two germline ends. This CDR3 has 13 residues. CDR3 loop: CASSIRKGDTQYF. CDR3 DNA: TGTGCCAGCAGTATTAGAAAGGGGGATACGCAGTATTTT.

The chain links TRBV7-2 to TRBJ2-3, with 9 bases aligning to TRBD2. Germline lookup yields CDR1 SGHTA and CDR2 FQGNSA. The CDR3 consists of 17 residues. V dropped 5 bases and J dropped 3; count of bases not matched to a gene: 12. CDR3 in DNA: TGTGCCAGCAGCAGGCCTGGTCGCGGGAGGGTAACAGATACGCAGTATTTT. Translated, it gives CASSRPGRGRVTDTQYF.

V usage is TRBV6-1 and J usage is TRBJ1-5, with D tentatively TRBD1 (6 bases). V was shortened by 2 bases and J by 6 bases, with 14 bases between the two germline ends. The CDR3 is 15 residues long. Germline lookup yields CDR1 MNHNS and CDR2 SASEGT. CDR3 nucleotides: TGTGCCAGCAGTGAATCGGACAGCATCCCTCAGCCCCAGCATTTT. It is translated as CASSESDSIPQPQHF.

The rearrangement links TRBV6-6 to TRBJ1-1; TRBD1 agrees at 7 bases. V trimming: 5 bases; J trimming: 5 bases; junction bases outside the gene matches: 17. Germline V gives CDR1 MNHNY, CDR2 SVGAGI (reference sequence). CDR3 length: 17 residues. CDR3 DNA: TGTGCCAGCAGTCCTTATAAAGTCACAGGGGTAGAAACTGAAGCTTTCTTT. Protein: CASSPYKVTGVETEAFF.

The chain couples TRBV19 to TRBJ1-1; a possible D gene is TRBD1 (6 bases). CDR1 LNHDA and CDR2 SQIVND come from the germline V gene (reference sequence). The CDR3 runs to 14 residues. Trimming removed 5 bases at V and 4 bases at J, with 14 bases between. The CDR3 DNA is TGTGCCAGTAGTCCGGGGAGAGGGGGCACTGAAGCTTTCTTT. It is translated as CASSPGRGGTEAFF.

This chain joins TRBV7-6 and TRBJ2-6; D unclear. In germline, CDR1 is SGHVS, CDR2 FNYEAQ. Trimming took off 5 bases at V and 13 bases at J, with 9 bases between the two ends. The CDR3 is 11 residues long. As DNA, the CDR3 is TGTGCCAGCAGCCCCGAGAAAGTCCTGACTTTC. Amino acids: CASSPEKVLTF.

The sample holds a few counts of this clone. CDR3 nucleotides: TGTGCCAGCAGTTCTGGGCAGGGGAATGAAAAACTGTTTTTT. Protein: CASSSGQGNEKLFF. This chain links TRBV27 with TRBJ1-4; tentatively, D is TRBD1 (6 bases). V was pared by 4 bases and J by 5 bases, with 11 bases between. CDR1 is MNHEY and CDR2 is SMNVEV in the germline V gene (reference sequence). The CDR3 contains 14 residues.

The V gene is TRBV6-5, the J gene TRBJ2-7; the match to TRBD2 covers 9 bases. Germline V gene lookup returns CDR1 MNHEY and CDR2 SVGAGI. The CDR3 length is 15 residues. The trim removed 0 bases at V and 4 bases at J, leaving 4 bases unmatched. The DNA for the CDR3 is TGTGCCAGCAGTTACTCTGGCGGGAGGGGGTACGAGCAGTACTTC. It is translated as CASSYSGGRGYEQYF.

V usage is TRBV2 and J usage is TRBJ2-4; D unclear. The CDR3 loop spans 15 amino acids. Germline values: CDR1 SNHLY, CDR2 FYNNEI. Between the trimmed V and J ends, which lost 6 bases and 0 bases, there was a span of 12 bases. DNA of the CDR3: TGTGCCAGCAGACTCACGGGTTTAGCCAAAAACATTCAGTACTTC. Encoded protein: CASRLTGLAKNIQYF.

The chain links TRBV5-6 to TRBJ2-5, with 7 bases lining up with TRBD2. With 1 base clipped from V and 4 bases from J, the junction kept 7 bases outside the gene matches. CDR1 and CDR2 (germline): SGHDT, YYEEEE. The CDR3 spans 15 residues. This chain's CDR3 is CASSLYLGRAETQYF. In DNA, the CDR3 is TGTGCCAGCAGCTTGTACCTGGGGAGGGCAGAGACCCAGTACTTC.

The chain has TRBV19 and TRBJ1-2, with D possibly TRBD1 on 5 matching bases. CDR1 LNHDA and CDR2 SQIVND come from the germline V gene (reference sequence). The CDR3 spans 15 residues. V lost 7 bases and J 4 bases, leaving 19 bases between the germline ends. Here the CDR3 DNA reads TGTGCCAGTATGGGGGGAGAGAAAAGGGCCTATGGCTACACCTTC. Encoded protein: CASMGGEKRAYGYTF.

In this sample, this clone turned up a few times. The gene calls are TRBV5-1 and TRBJ1-6; TRBD1 aligns across 7 bases. Trimming took 5 bases from V and 7 from J; bases not matched to a gene: 9. This CDR3 comprises 15 residues. Germline V gene sequence: CDR1 SGHRS, CDR2 YFSETQ. The CDR3 spells CASSIRGAENSPLHF. The CDR3 nucleotides are TGCGCCAGCAGTATCAGGGGGGCCGAGAATTCACCCCTCCACTTT.

This chain uses TRBV5-1 with TRBJ2-2, with 7 bases matching TRBD1. Germline lookup yields CDR1 SGHRS and CDR2 YFSETQ. The V and J ends lost 6 bases and 1 base, in that order; junction bases with no gene match: 9. CDR3 length: 16 residues. The CDR3 DNA sequence: TGCGCCAGCACCGATAAGAGACAGGGGAACACCGGGGAGCTGTTTTTT. Amino acids: CASTDKRQGNTGELFF. The full variable domain, completed using reference TRBV5-1 and TRBJ2-2, is KAGVTQTPRYLIKTRGQQVTLSCSPISGHRSVSWYQQTPGQGLQFLFEYFSETQRNKGNFPGRFSGRQFSNSRSEMNVSTLELGDSALYLCASTDKRQGNTGELFFGEGSRLTVL.

The V call is TRBV5-1, the J call TRBJ2-7; no reliable D call. Germline CDR1 reads SGHRS; CDR2 reads YFSETQ. Trimming took off 1 base at V and 3 bases at J, with 11 bases between the two ends. CDR3 length: 14 amino acids. CDR3 DNA: TGCGCCAGCAGCTTGTCAGACTTAATCTACGAGCAGTACTTC. This encodes CASSLSDLIYEQYF. Looking up the rest from reference TRBV5-1 and TRBJ2-7 gives the full variable domain: KAGVTQTPRYLIKTRGQQVTLSCSPISGHRSVSWYQQTPGQGLQFLFEYFSETQRNKGNFPGRFSGRQFSNSRSEMNVSTLELGDSALYLCASSLSDLIYEQYFGPGTRLTVT.

This rearrangement joins TRBV19 to TRBJ1-1, with TRBD1 matching 10 bases. Germline trimming cut 1 base from V and 5 bases from J; bases unmatched to any gene: 13. The CDR3 has 18 residues. Germline values: CDR1 LNHDA, CDR2 SQIVND (reference sequence). In DNA, the CDR3 is TGTGCCAGTAGTATAGTAAGGTGGGACAGGGGAAGCGGAACTGAAGCTTTCTTT. This gives the protein CASSIVRWDRGSGTEAFF.

V and J are TRBV7-2 and TRBJ2-5; 7 bases match TRBD1. Trimming removed 5 bases from V and 2 bases from J; junction bases left unmatched: 5. This CDR3 spans 14 amino acids. Germline-derived CDR1 and CDR2 are SGHTA and FQGNSA. In nucleotides, the CDR3 is TGTGCCAGCAGCCCTGGGACAGATCAAGAGACCCAGTACTTC. Translated: CASSPGTDQETQYF.

The chain links TRBV30 to TRBJ1-2; 8 positions match TRBD1. CDR3 size: 13 residues. The ends lost 3 bases at V and 6 bases at J; junction bases unmatched: 6. Germline loops: CDR1 GTSNPN, CDR2 SVGIG (reference sequence). In nucleotides, the CDR3 is TGTGCCTGGAGCCGTGGACAGGGAGATGGCTACACCTTC. This sequence encodes CAWSRGQGDGYTF.